The clone carrying this TCR beta chain was seen repeatedly, ten times or more. The source material, RNA transcripts, was used to amplify TCR beta CDR3 regions. In the first-round RT-PCR of the TCR CDR3, the HTBI primer set was used. Each CDR3 protein is one row after TCRdb ran MiXCR on the multiplex PCR reads. The data contain about 330,000 distinct CDR3 sequences, roughly an eighth of them seen just once; the ten biggest clones take up around 32%. The sample is drawn from a study of T cells in Graves' hyperthyroidism and ophthalmopathy. Orbital computed tomography and thyroid ultrasound, together with serum TRAb and thyroxine and clinical symptoms, were used for diagnoses. The V and J ends lost 3 bases and 10 bases respectively, with 13 bases between them. Germline-derived CDR1 and CDR2 are SEHNR and FQNEAQ (reference sequence). This CDR3 is built from 14 residues.

The sample was blood. V and J are TRBV7-9 and TRBJ1-6; D is perhaps TRBD1 (6 bases). This TCR came from a woman between 40 and 50 years old with Graves' ophthalmopathy. This chain's CDR3 is CASSFVQGRSPLHF. The CDR3 DNA follows: TGTGCCAGCAGCTTTGTACAGGGACGCTCACCCCTCCACTTT.